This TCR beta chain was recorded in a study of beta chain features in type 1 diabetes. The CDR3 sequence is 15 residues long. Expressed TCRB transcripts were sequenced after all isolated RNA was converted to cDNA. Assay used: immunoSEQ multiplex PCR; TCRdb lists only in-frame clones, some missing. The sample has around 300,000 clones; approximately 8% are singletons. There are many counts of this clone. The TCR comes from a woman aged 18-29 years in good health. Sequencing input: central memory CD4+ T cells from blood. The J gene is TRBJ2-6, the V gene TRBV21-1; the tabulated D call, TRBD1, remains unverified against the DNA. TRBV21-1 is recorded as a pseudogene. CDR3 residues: CASSKHSSGANVLTF. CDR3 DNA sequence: TGTGCCAGCAGCAAACACAGCTCTGGGGCCAACGTCCTGACTTTC.